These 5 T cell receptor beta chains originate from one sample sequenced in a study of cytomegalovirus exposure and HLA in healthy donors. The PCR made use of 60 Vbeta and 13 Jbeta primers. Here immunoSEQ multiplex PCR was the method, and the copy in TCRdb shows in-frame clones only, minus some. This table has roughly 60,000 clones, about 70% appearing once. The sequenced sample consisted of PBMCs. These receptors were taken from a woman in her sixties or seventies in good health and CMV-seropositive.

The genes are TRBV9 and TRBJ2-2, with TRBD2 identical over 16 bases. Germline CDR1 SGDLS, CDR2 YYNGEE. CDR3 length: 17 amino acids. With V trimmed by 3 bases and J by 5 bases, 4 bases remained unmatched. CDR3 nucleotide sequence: TGTGCCAGCAGCGCGGGACTAGCGGGGGGGGCGACCGGGGAGCTGTTTTTT. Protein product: CASSAGLAGGATGELFF.

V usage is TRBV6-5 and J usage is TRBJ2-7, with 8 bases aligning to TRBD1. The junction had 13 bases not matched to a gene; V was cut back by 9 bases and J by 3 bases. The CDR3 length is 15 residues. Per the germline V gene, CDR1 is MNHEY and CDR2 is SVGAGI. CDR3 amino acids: CARGPRQGILYEQYF. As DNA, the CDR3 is TGTGCCAGGGGCCCAAGACAGGGGATCCTCTACGAGCAGTACTTC.

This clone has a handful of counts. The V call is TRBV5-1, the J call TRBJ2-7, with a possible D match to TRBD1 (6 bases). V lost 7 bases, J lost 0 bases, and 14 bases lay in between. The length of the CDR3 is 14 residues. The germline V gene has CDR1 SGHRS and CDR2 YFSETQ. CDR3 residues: CASGPRGSSYEQYF. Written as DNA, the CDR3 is TGCGCCAGCGGCCCCAGGGGTAGCTCCTACGAGCAGTACTTC.

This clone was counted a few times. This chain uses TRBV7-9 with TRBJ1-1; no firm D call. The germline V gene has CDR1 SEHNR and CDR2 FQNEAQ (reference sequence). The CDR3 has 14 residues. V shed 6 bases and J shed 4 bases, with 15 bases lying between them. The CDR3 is CASSQDRGITEAFF. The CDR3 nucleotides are TGTGCCAGCAGTCAGGACCGCGGGATCACTGAAGCTTTCTTT.

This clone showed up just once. CDR3: CASSDVAAETQYF. The CDR3 DNA follows: TGTGCCAGCAGTGATGTAGCGGCGGAGACCCAGTACTTC. This chain joins TRBV2 and TRBJ2-5; D perhaps matches TRBD2 (6 bases). V lost 3 bases to trimming and J lost 5 bases, with 10 bases between them. The CDR3 loop spans 13 amino acids. CDR1 is SNHLY, CDR2 FYNNEI, per germline.